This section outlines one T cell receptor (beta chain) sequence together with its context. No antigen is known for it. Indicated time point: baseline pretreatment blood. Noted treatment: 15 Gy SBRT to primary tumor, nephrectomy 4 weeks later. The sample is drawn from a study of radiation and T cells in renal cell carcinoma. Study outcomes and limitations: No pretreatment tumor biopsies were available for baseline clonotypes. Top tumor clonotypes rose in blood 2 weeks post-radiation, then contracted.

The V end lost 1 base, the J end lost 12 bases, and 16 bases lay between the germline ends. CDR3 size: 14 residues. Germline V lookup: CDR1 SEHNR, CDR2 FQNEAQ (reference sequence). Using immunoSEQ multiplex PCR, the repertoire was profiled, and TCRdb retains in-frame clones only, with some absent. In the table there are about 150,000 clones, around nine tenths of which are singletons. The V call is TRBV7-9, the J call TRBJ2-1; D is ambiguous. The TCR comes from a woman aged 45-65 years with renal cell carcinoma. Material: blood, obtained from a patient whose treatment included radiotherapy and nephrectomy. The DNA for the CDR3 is TGTGCCAGCAGCTTAGGTGCCCCAACTTTGGTGCAGTTCTTC. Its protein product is CASSLGAPTLVQFF.